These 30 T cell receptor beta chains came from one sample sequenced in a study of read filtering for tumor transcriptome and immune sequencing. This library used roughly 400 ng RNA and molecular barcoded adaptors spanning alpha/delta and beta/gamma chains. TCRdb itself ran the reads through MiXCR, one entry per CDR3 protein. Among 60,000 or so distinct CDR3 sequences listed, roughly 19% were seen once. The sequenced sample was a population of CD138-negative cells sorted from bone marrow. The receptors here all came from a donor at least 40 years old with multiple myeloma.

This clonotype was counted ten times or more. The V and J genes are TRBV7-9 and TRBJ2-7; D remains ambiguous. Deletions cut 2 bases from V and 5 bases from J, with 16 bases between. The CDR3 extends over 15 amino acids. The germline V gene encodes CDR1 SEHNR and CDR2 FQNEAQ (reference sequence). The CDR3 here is CASSLLSTGANEQYF. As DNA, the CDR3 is TGTGCCAGCAGCTTACTCTCCACCGGCGCCAACGAGCAGTACTTC.

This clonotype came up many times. The CDR3 DNA follows: TGTGCCACCAGACAGGGGCCGCGGGTGGGCGAGCAGTACTTC. Its protein product is CATRQGPRVGEQYF. This rearrangement joins TRBV19 to TRBJ2-7, with 8 bases aligning to TRBD1. In germline, CDR1 is LNHDA, CDR2 SQIVND (reference sequence). V shed 10 bases and J 6 bases; nucleotides not matched to a gene: 14. The CDR3 is made up of 14 amino acids.

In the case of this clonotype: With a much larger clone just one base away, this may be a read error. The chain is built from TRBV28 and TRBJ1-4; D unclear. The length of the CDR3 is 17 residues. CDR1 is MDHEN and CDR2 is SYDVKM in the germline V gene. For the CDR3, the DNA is TGTGCCGGCAGTTTAAGTGGGAGCTTTGCAACTAATGAAAAACTGTTTTTT. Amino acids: CAGSLSGSFATNEKLFF.

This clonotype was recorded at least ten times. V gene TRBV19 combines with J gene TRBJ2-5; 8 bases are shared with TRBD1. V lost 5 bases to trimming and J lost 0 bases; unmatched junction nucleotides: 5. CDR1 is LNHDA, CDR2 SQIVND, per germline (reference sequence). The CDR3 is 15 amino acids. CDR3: CASSPQGGYQETQYF. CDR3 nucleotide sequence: TGTGCCAGTAGTCCACAGGGGGGATACCAAGAGACCCAGTACTTC. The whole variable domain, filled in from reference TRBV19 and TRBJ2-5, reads DGGITQSPKYLFRKEGQNVTLSCEQNLNHDAMYWYRQDPGQGLRLIYYSQIVNDFQKGDIAEGYSVSREKKESFPLTVTSAQKNPTAFYLCASSPQGGYQETQYFGPGTRLLVL.

This chain's CDR3 is CASSRRTGLHGYTF. CDR3 DNA sequence: TGTGCCAGCAGCCGACGGACAGGGCTCCATGGCTACACCTTC. The chain links TRBV3-1 to TRBJ1-2; 8 positions match TRBD1. CDR3 length: 14 residues. CDR1 and CDR2 (germline): LGHDT, YNNKEL (reference sequence). V was clipped by 4 bases and J by 6 bases; unmatched bases: 7.

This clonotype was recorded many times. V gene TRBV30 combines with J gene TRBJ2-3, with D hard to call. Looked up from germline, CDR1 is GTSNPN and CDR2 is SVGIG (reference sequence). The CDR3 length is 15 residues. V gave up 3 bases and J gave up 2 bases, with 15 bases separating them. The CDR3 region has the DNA TGTGCCTGGAGCCCCCTTGACGGGCCCACAGATACGCAGTATTTT. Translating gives CAWSPLDGPTDTQYF.

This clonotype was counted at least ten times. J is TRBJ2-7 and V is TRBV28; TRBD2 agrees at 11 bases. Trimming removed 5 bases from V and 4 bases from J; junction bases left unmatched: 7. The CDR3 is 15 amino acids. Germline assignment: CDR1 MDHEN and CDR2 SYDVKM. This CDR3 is CASSRPTSGNYEQYF. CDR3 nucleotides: TGTGCCAGCAGTCGACCGACTAGCGGGAATTACGAGCAGTACTTC.

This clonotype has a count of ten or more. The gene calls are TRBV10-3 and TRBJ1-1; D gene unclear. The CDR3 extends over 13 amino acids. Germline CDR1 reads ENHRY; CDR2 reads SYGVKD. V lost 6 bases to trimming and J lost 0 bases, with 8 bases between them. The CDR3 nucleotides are TGTGCCATCAGCGAATATGTGAACACTGAAGCTTTCTTT. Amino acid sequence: CAISEYVNTEAFF.

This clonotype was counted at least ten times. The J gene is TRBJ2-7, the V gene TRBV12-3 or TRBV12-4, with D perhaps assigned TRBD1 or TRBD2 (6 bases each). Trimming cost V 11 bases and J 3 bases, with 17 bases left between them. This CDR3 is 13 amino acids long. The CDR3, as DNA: TGTGCCGTTAACCGGGGGCCCGGCTACGAGCAGTACTTC. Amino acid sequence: CAVNRGPGYEQYF.

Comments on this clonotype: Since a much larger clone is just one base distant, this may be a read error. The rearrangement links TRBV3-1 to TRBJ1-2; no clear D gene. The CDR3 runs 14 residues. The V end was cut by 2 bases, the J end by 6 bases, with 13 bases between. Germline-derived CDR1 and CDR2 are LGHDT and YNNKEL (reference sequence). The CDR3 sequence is CASSQWATSDGYTF. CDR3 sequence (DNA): TGTGCCAGCAGCCAATGGGCCACAAGCGATGGCTACACCTTC.

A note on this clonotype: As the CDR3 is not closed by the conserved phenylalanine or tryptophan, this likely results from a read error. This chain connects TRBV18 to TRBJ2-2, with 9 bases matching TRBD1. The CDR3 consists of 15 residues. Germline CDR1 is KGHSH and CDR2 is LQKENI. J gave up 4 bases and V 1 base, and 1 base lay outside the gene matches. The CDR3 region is CASSPQQGATGELFS. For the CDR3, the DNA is TGTGCCAGCTCACCACAACAGGGGGCCACCGGGGAGCTGTTTTCT.

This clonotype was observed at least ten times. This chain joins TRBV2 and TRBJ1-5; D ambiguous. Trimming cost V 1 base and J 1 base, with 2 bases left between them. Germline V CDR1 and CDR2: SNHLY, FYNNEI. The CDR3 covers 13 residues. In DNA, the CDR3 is TGTGCCAGCAGTGAAGAGAGCAATCAGCCCCAGCATTTT. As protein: CASSEESNQPQHF.

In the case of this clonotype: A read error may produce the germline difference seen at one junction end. CDR3 sequence reads: CASSPAEGSSDTQYF. The CDR3 nucleotides are TGTGCCAGCAGCCCCGCGGAAGGGAGCTCAGATACGCAGTACTTT. V usage is TRBV6-5 and J usage is TRBJ2-3, with a tentative D call TRBD2 (5 bases). CDR1 and CDR2 from the germline V gene are MNHEY and SVGAGI. CDR3 size: 15 residues.

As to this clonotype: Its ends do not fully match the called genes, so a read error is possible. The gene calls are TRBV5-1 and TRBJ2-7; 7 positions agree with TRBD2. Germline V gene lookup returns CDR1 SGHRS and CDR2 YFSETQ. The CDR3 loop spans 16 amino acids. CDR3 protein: CVSSLTAGTTAYEQYF. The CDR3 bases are TGCGTCAGCAGCTTGACCGCCGGGACTACAGCCTACGAGCAGTACTTC.

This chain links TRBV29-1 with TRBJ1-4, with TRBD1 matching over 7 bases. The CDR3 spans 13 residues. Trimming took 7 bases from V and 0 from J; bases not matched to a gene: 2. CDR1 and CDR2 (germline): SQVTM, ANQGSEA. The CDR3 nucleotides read TGCAGCGGTGGGACAGCAACTAATGAAAAACTGTTTTTT. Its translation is CSGGTATNEKLFF.

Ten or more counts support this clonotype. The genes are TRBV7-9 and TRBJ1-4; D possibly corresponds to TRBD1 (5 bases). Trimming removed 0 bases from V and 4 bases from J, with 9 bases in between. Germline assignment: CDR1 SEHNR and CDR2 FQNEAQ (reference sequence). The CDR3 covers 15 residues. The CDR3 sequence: CASSLALQGNEKLFF. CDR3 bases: TGTGCCAGCAGCTTAGCCCTTCAGGGTAATGAAAAACTGTTTTTT. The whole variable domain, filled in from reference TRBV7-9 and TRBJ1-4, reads DTGVSQNPRHKITKRGQNVTFRCDPISEHNRLYWYRQTLGQGPEFLTYFQNEAQLEKSRLLSDRFSAERPKGSFSTLEIQRTEQGDSAMYLCASSLALQGNEKLFFGSGTQLSVL.

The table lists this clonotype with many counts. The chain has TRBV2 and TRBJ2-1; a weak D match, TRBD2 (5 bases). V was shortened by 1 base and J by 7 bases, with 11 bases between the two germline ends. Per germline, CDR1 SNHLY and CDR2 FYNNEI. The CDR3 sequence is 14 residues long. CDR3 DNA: TGTGCCAGCAGTGAAGGGACGGGGAGTAATGAGCAGTTCTTC. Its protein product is CASSEGTGSNEQFF. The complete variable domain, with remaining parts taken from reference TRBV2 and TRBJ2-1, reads EPEVTQTPSHQVTQMGQEVILRCVPISNHLYFYWYRQILGQKVEFLVSFYNNEISEKSEIFDDQFSVERPDGSNFTLKIRSTKLEDSAMYFCASSEGTGSNEQFFGPGTRLTVL.

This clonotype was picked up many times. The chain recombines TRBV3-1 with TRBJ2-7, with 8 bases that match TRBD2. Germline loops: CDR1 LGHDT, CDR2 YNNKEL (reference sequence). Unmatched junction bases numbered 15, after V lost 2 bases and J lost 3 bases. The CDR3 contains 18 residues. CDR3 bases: TGTGCCAGCAGCCAACAAGCTAGCGGGCGTCACCGGAACTACGAGCAGTACTTC. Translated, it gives CASSQQASGRHRNYEQYF.

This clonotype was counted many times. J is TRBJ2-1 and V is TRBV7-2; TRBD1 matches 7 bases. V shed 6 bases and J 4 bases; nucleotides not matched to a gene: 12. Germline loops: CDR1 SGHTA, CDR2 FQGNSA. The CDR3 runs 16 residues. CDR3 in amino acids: CASRTERGPSYNEQFF. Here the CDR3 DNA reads TGTGCCAGCAGGACAGAGAGGGGGCCCTCTTACAATGAGCAGTTCTTC.

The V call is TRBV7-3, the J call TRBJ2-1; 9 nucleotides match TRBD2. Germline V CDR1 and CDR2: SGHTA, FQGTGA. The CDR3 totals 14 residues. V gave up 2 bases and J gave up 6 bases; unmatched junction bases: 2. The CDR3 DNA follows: TGTGCCAGCAGCTTAGCGGGAGGGTGCAATGAGCAGTTCTTC. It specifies CASSLAGGCNEQFF.

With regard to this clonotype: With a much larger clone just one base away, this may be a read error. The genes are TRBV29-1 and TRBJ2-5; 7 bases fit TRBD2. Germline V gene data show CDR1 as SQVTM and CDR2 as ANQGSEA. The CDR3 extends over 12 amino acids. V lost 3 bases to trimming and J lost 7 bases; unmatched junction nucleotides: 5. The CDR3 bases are TGCAGCGTTGACGGGTCGGGAGGGACCCAGTACTTC. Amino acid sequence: CSVDGSGGTQYF.

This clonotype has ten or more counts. In nucleotides, the CDR3 is TGTGCCAGCAGCGTAGGTGAACGAGGGACGGCCTACAATGAGCAGTTCTTC. This encodes CASSVGERGTAYNEQFF. This rearrangement joins TRBV9 to TRBJ2-1, with D perhaps TRBD1 or TRBD2 (5 bases each). Germline V gene lookup returns CDR1 SGDLS and CDR2 YYNGEE. V lost 0 bases, J lost 2 bases, and 15 bases lay in between. The CDR3 is 17 amino acids.

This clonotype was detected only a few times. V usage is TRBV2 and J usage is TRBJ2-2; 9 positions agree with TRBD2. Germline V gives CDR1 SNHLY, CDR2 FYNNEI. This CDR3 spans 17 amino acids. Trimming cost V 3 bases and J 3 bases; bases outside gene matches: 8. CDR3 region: CASSELAGEVDTGELFF. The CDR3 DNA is TGTGCCAGCAGTGAGTTAGCGGGAGAGGTGGACACCGGGGAGCTGTTTTTT. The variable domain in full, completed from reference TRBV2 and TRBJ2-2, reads EPEVTQTPSHQVTQMGQEVILRCVPISNHLYFYWYRQILGQKVEFLVSFYNNEISEKSEIFDDQFSVERPDGSNFTLKIRSTKLEDSAMYFCASSELAGEVDTGELFFGEGSRLTVL.

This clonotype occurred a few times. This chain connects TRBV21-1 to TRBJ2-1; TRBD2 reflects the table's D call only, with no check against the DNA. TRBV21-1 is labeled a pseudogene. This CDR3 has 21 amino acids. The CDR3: CASREIGVLAGAWGKNNEQFF. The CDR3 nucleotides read TGTGCCAGCAGGGAGATAGGGGTCCTAGCGGGAGCTTGGGGGAAAAACAATGAGCAGTTCTTC.

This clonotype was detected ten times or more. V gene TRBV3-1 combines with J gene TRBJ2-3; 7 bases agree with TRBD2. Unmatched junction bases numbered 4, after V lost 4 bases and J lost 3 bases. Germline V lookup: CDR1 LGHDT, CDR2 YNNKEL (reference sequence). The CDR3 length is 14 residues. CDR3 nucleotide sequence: TGTGCCAGCAGCCGTGGACTAGGGACAGATACGCAGTATTTT. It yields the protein CASSRGLGTDTQYF.

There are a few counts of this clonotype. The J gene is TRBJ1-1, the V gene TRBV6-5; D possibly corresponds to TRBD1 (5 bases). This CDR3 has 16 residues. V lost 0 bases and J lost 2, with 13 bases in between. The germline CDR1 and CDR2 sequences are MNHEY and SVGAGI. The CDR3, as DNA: TGTGCCAGCAGTTACTCGTATTTGACAGCTAACACTGAAGCTTTCTTT. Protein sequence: CASSYSYLTANTEAFF.

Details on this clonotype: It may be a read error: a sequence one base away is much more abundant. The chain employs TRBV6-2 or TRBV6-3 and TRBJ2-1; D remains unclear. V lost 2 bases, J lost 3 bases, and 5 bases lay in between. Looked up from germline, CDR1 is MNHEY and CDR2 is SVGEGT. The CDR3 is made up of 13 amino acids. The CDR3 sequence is CASSYDGYNEQFF. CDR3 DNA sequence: TGTGCCAGCAGTTACGACGGCTACAATGAGCAGTTCTTC.

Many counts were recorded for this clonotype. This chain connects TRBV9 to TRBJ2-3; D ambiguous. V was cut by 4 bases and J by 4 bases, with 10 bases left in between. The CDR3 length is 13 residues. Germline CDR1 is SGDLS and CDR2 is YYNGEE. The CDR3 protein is CASSTNTADTQYF. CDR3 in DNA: TGTGCCAGCAGCACCAACACAGCAGATACGCAGTATTTT.

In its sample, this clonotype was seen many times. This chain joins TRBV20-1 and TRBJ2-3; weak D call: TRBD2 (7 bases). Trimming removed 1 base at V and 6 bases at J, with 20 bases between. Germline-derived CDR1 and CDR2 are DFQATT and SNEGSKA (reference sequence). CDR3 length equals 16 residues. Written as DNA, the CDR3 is TGCAGTGCTAGAGCGGGCAAGGGGGGGCAAGGGGATACGCAGTATTTT. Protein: CSARAGKGGQGDTQYF.

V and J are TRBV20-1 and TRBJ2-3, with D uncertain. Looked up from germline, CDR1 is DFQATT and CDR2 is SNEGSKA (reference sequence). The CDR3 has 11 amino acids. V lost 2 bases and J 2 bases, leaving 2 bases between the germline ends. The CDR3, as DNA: TGCAGTGCTAGACACACAGATACGCAGTATTTT. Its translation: CSARHTDTQYF.